The 9 T cell receptor beta chains in this list originate from one sample, sequenced in a study of Ad26.COV2.S vaccination and SARS-CoV-2 variants. The treatment: around 19 received Ad26.COV2.S at low or high dose, single or two shots; 5 received placebo; per-sample allocation not given. Sampling took place 63 days after the first vaccine or placebo injection. The table came from immunoSEQ multiplex PCR; TCRdb's copy has only in-frame clones and leaves some out. The sample includes around 270,000 clones, roughly nine tenths seen only once; the top ten take less than 3.5%. The sequencing used peripheral blood, collected in a trial of Ad26.COV2.S vaccine versus placebo. The receptor set was obtained from a person aged 18-65 years who received the Ad26.COV2.S COVID-19 vaccine or a placebo.

This clone was counted a few times. The V call is TRBV5-1, the J call TRBJ1-1; no reliable D call. The CDR3 length is 13 residues. V was cut by 0 bases and J by 1 base, with 4 bases left in between. CDR1 and CDR2 (germline): SGHRS, YFSETQ. CDR3 bases: TGCGCCAGCAGCTTGGCAGCGAACACTGAAGCTTTCTTT. Encoded protein: CASSLAANTEAFF.

The rearrangement links TRBV15 to TRBJ2-7; the D is unclear. V lost 5 bases and J 11 bases, leaving 4 bases between the germline ends. This CDR3 has 8 residues. Germline V CDR1 and CDR2: LNHNV, YYDKDF (reference sequence). In DNA form, the CDR3 reads TGTGCCACCAGCCGGAAGTACGTC. Translation gives CATSRKYV.

The rearrangement uses TRBV7-2 and TRBJ2-3, with D possibly being TRBD1 (6 bases). CDR3 size: 12 residues. Germline CDR1 reads SGHTA; CDR2 reads FQGNSA. Trimming removed 4 bases from V and 5 bases from J, with 7 bases in between. The CDR3, as DNA: TGTGCCAGCAGCTACAGGGTAGATACGCAGTATTTT. It yields the protein CASSYRVDTQYF.

The rearrangement links TRBV5-4 to TRBJ1-6; 7 nucleotides align to TRBD1. V lost 1 base, J lost 3 bases, and 10 bases stayed unmatched. This CDR3 is 18 amino acids long. Looked up from germline, CDR1 is SGHNT and CDR2 is YYREEE (reference sequence). DNA for the CDR3: TGTGCCAGCAGCTTGACTCAGGGGACAGCCCTCTATAATTCACCCCTCCACTTT. This encodes CASSLTQGTALYNSPLHF.

V and J are TRBV30 and TRBJ2-5, with D hard to call. The CDR3 extends over 11 amino acids. Looked up from germline, CDR1 is GTSNPN and CDR2 is SVGIG (reference sequence). Trimming removed 2 bases at V and 5 bases at J, with 6 bases between. The CDR3 loop reads CAWSPLETQYF. The CDR3 DNA is TGTGCCTGGAGTCCCTTGGAGACCCAGTACTTC.

The chain is built from TRBV7-3 and TRBJ2-1; 10 positions match TRBD2. The V and J ends lost 2 bases and 7 bases, in that order; junction bases with no gene match: 14. Per germline, CDR1 SGHTA and CDR2 FQGTGA. The CDR3 is 18 amino acids. The DNA of the CDR3 is TGTGCCAGCAGCTTATTAACTCGAGCGGGGGGGCCGCGAAATGAGCAGTTCTTC. Amino acids: CASSLLTRAGGPRNEQFF.

The J gene is TRBJ2-1, the V gene TRBV2; D unclear. The CDR3 loop spans 14 amino acids. V dropped 3 bases and J dropped 2 bases, with 8 bases sitting between them. Looked up from germline, CDR1 is SNHLY and CDR2 is FYNNEI. In DNA, the CDR3 is TGTGCCAGCAGTGAGTCTAGGGCCTACAATGAGCAGTTCTTC. As protein: CASSESRAYNEQFF. Combining the CDR3 with reference TRBV2 and TRBJ2-1 gives the whole variable domain EPEVTQTPSHQVTQMGQEVILRCVPISNHLYFYWYRQILGQKVEFLVSFYNNEISEKSEIFDDQFSVERPDGSNFTLKIRSTKLEDSAMYFCASSESRAYNEQFFGPGTRLTVL.

The chain recombines TRBV11-2 with TRBJ1-5; no clear D. V shed 5 bases and J shed 3 bases, with 8 bases lying between them. Germline V gene lookup returns CDR1 SGHAT and CDR2 FQNNGV. This CDR3 has 13 amino acids. The CDR3 nucleotides are TGTGCCAGCAGCGGGAGTGACAATCAGCCCCAGCATTTT. It translates to CASSGSDNQPQHF.

V and J are TRBV10-3 and TRBJ1-1; D call uncertain. The CDR3 loop spans 14 amino acids. V gave up 0 bases and J gave up 4 bases, with 9 bases separating them. The V gene's germline CDR1 is ENHRY and CDR2 SYGVKD. CDR3 bases: TGTGCCATCAGTGAGTCGATGGGTCGCACTGAAGCTTTCTTT. Translation gives CAISESMGRTEAFF.